There are many counts of the clone carrying this T cell receptor (beta chain). As yet, its antigen is unknown. Template material for amplifying TCR beta CDR3 regions consisted of RNA transcripts. HTBI primers were employed in a first-round RT-PCR of the TCR CDR3. TCRdb processed the multiplex PCR reads anew with MiXCR; each CDR3 protein has one entry. The table lists about 350,000 distinct CDR3 sequences, approximately 19% of them singletons. This entry comes from a study of T cells in Graves' hyperthyroidism and ophthalmopathy. Whole-study findings and limits: In blood, most of the thyroid clonotypes expanded above 0.001 were also present.

Patients having uncontrolled infection, another autoimmune disease, pregnancy or lactation were not included. Together with thyroid ultrasound, orbital computed tomography, serum thyroxine and TRAb, clinical symptoms were used for diagnoses. The origin of this receptor is a woman between 18 and 30 years old with Graves' hyperthyroidism. Sequencing was carried out using blood.

The CDR3 coding sequence is TGTGCCAGCAGCCAGTGGACATCCACTGAAGCTTTCTTT. It yields the protein CASSQWTSTEAFF. The J gene is TRBJ1-1, the V gene TRBV7-8; D may be TRBD1 (5 bases). This CDR3 comprises 13 residues. With 5 bases removed from V and 4 bases from J, the gap between germline ends came to 11 bases. The germline V gene encodes CDR1 SGHVS and CDR2 FQNEAQ.